Sequencing of this TCR beta chain was carried out in a study of cytomegalovirus exposure and HLA in healthy donors. Study information: The 120 or so validation repertoires were reported in a later analysis to have been generated on the same platform as the roughly 670 first-cohort repertoires.

This table comes from immunoSEQ multiplex PCR, and its TCRdb copy is limited to in-frame clones, with some not included. The sample yields approximately 160,000 clones, around four fifths seen once. The germline V gene encodes CDR1 MNHEY and CDR2 SMNVEV (reference sequence). The CDR3 is 17 residues long. The junction had 4 bases not matched to a gene; V was cut back by 0 bases and J by 5 bases. The sample consisted of PBMCs. The chain links TRBV27 to TRBJ2-5; 15 bases fit TRBD2. This TCR derives from a man aged 25-40 years in good health and CMV-seropositive. DNA for the CDR3: TGTGCCAGCAGTTTATCCGGACTAGCGGGGGGGGCGGAGACCCAGTACTTC. Residues: CASSLSGLAGGAETQYF.